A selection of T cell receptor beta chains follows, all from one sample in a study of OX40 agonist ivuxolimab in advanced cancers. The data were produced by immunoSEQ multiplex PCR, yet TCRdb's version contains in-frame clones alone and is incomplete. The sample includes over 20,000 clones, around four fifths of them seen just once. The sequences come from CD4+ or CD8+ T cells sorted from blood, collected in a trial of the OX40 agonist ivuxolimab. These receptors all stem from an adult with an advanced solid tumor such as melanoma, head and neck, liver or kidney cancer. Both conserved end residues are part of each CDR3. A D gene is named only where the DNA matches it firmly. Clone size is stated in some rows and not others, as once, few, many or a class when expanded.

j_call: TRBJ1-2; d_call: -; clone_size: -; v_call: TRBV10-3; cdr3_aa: CAISGDIGYGYTF; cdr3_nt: TGTGCCATCAGTGGGGATATCGGCTATGGCTACACCTTC
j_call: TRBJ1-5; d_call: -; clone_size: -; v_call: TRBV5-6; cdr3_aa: CASSIGRTASNQPQHF; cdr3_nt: TGTGCCAGCAGCATCGGGCGGACAGCAAGCAATCAGCCCCAGCATTTT
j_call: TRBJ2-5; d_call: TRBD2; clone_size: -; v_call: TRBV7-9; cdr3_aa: CASSFRGGQETQYF; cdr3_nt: TGTGCCAGCAGTTTCCGGGGGGGCCAAGAGACCCAGTACTTC
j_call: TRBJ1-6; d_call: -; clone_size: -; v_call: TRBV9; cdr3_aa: CASSPTVGNNSPLHF; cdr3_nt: TGTGCCAGCAGCCCGACAGTCGGGAATAATTCACCCCTCCACTTT
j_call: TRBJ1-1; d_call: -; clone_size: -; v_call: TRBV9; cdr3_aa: CASSVGANTEAFF; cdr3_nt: TGTGCCAGCAGCGTGGGGGCGAACACTGAAGCTTTCTTT
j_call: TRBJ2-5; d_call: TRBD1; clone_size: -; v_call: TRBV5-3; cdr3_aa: CARSLEGARERFETQYF; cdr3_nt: TGTGCCAGAAGCTTGGAGGGGGCTCGCGAGAGATTTGAGACCCAGTACTTC
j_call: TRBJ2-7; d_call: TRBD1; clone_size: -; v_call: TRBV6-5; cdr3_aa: CASSYGQGAYEQYF; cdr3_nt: TGTGCCAGCAGTTACGGGCAGGGGGCCTACGAGCAGTACTTC
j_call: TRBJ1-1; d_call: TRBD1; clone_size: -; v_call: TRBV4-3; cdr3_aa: CASSQDQGAGTEAFF; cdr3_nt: TGCGCCAGCAGCCAAGATCAGGGGGCAGGCACTGAAGCTTTCTTT
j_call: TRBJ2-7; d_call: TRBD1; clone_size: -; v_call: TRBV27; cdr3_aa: CASSHRGITYEQYF; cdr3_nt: TGTGCCAGCAGCCACAGGGGAATTACCTACGAGCAGTACTTC
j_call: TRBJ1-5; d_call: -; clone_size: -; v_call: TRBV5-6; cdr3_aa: CASSLLVTYSYQNQPQHF; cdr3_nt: TGTGCCAGCAGCTTGCTGGTGACGTACAGCTACCAAAATCAGCCCCAGCATTTT
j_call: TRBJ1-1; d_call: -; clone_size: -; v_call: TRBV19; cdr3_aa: CASSIFSGGPEAFF; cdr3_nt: TGTGCCAGTAGTATATTTAGCGGGGGGCCTGAAGCTTTCTTT
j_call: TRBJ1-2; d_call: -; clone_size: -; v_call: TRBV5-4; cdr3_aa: CASSLRAWDGYTF; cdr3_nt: TGTGCCAGCAGCTTGCGGGCATGGGATGGCTACACCTTC
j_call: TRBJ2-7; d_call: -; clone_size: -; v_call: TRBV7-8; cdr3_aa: CASSLEWGLGRSYEQYF; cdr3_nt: TGTGCCAGCAGCTTAGAGTGGGGTCTGGGCCGCTCCTACGAGCAGTACTTC
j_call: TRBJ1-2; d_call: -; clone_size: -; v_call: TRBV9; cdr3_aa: CASSVEGSGYTF; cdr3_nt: TGTGCCAGCAGCGTAGAAGGCTCCGGCTACACCTTC
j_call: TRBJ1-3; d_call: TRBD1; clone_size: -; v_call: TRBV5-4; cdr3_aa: CASSLVASPPTGMNTIYF; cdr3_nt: TGTGCCAGCAGCTTGGTTGCTTCCCCACCGACAGGGATGAACACCATATATTTT
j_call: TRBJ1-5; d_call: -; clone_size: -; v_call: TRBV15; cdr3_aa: CATSREANGDQPQHF; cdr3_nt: TGTGCCACCAGCAGAGAAGCGAACGGAGATCAGCCCCAGCATTTT
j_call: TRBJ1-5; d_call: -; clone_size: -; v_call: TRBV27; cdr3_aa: CASWDGNNQPQHF; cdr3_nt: TGTGCCAGCTGGGACGGGAACAATCAGCCCCAGCATTTT
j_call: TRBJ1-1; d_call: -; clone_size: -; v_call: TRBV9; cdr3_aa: CASSVSRYTEAFF; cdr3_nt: TGTGCCAGCAGCGTAAGCAGATACACTGAAGCTTTCTTT
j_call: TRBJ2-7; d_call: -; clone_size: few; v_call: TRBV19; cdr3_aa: CASSISTSYEQYF; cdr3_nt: TGTGCCAGTAGTATAAGCACCTCCTACGAGCAGTACTTC
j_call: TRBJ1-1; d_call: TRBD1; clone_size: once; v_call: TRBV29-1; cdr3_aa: CSVEDAGQGNTEAFF; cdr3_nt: TGCAGCGTTGAAGATGCAGGACAGGGGAACACCGAAGCTTTCTTT
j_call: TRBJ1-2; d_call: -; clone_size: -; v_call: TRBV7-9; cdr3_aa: CASSLGAGGPTNYGYTF; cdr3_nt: TGTGCCAGCAGCTTAGGGGCGGGGGGCCCCACTAACTATGGCTACACCTTC
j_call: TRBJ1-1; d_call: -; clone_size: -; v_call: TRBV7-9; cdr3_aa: CASRGPTEAFF; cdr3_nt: TGTGCCAGCAGGGGGCCCACTGAAGCTTTCTTT
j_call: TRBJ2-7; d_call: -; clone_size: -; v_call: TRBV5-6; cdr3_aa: CASSLGRSYEQYF; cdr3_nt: TGTGCCAGCAGCTTAGGCCGCTCCTACGAGCAGTACTTC
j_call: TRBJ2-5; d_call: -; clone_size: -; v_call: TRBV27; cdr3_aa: CASSPRGGLHPTQETQYF; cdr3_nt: TGTGCCAGCAGTCCCCGGGGAGGTCTTCACCCGACTCAAGAGACCCAGTACTTC
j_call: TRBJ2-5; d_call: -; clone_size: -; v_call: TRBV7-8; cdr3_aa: CASSWVFQETQYF; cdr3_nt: TGTGCCAGCAGCTGGGTCTTCCAAGAGACCCAGTACTTC
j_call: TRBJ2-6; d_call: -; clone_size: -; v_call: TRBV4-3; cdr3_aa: CASSLISSGANVLTF; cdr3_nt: TGCGCCAGCAGCCTGATAAGCTCTGGGGCCAACGTCCTGACTTTC
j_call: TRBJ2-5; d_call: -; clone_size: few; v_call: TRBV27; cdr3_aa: CASSLGPRGYQETQYF; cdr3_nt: TGTGCCAGCAGTTTGGGGCCTCGAGGGTACCAAGAGACCCAGTACTTC
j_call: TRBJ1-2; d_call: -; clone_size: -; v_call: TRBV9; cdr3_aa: CASSSTDYGYTF; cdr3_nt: TGTGCCAGCAGCAGTACCGACTATGGCTACACCTTC
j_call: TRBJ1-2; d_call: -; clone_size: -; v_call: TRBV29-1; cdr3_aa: CSVPNRDNLYGYTF; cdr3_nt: TGCAGCGTCCCGAACCGGGACAATCTCTATGGCTACACCTTC
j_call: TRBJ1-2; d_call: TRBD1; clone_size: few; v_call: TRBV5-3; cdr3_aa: CARRRGGAGYGYTF; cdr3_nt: TGTGCCAGAAGGCGAGGGGGCGCGGGGTATGGCTACACCTTC